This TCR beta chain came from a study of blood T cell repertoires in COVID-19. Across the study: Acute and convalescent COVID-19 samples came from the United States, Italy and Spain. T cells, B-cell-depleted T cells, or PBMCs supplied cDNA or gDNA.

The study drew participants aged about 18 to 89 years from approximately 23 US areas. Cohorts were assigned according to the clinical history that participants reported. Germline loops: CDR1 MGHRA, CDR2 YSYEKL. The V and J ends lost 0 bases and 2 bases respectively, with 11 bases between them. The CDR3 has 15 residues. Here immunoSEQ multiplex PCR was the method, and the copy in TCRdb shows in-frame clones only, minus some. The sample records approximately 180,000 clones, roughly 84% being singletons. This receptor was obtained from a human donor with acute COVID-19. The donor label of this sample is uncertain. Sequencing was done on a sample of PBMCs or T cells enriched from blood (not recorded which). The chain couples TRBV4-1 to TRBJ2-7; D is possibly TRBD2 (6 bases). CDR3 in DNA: TGCGCCAGCAGCCAAGATCATAGCGGACCCTACGAGCAGTACTTC. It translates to CASSQDHSGPYEQYF.